This T cell receptor beta chain stems from a study of blood T cell repertoires in COVID-19. Germline CDR1 MDHEN, CDR2 SYDVKM. With V trimmed by 5 bases and J by 2 bases, 4 bases remained unmatched. This CDR3 comprises 16 residues. In this sample, this clone turned up a few times. The assay was immunoSEQ multiplex PCR, and TCRdb's table has in-frame clones only and misses some. The table lists more than 150,000 clones, roughly 76% of them singletons. This clonotype was sampled from a woman of 80 years or more with COVID-19, enrolled during active disease. V gene TRBV28 combines with J gene TRBJ1-5; 12 positions agree with TRBD1. Sequencing was carried out using peripheral blood. DNA of the CDR3: TGTGCCAGCAGTCCCCGGGACAGGGGGCGCAATCAGCCCCAGCATTTT. Translating gives CASSPRDRGRNQPQHF.